This T cell receptor (beta chain) comes out of a study of CXCR3-negative and CXCR3-positive naive CD8 T cells. Cells classed as naive CD8+ T cells were CD45RO-CCR7+CD27+CD95-. With regard to this clonotype: The antigen is undetermined.

UMI-tagged TRB cDNA libraries were built via 5' RACE. Following a re-call of the 5' RACE reads, TCRdb has one entry per CDR3 protein and lacks DNA. Its listing shows over 95,000 distinct CDR3 sequences. Findings of the study overall: Greater hydrophobicity was found in TRB CDR3s of CXCR3-positive naive cells than of CXCR3-negative naive cells. Memory cells showed distinct TRBV-TRBJ patterns, while the two naive subsets matched.

The CDR3 totals 15 residues. CDR1 and CDR2 from the germline V gene are MNHEY and SVGAGI. The sequence came from a human donor in good health. Some clones in this sample may be carry-over from other donors' samples. The rearrangement joins TRBV6-5 to TRBJ2-7; TCRdb's D gene call, TRBD1, goes unchecked for lack of DNA. The sample comprised naive CXCR3+ CD8+ T cells from blood. Subset noted: CD45RO-CCR7+CD27+CD95- naive CD8+ T cells expressing CXCR3 (TNR3+). CDR3 in amino acids: CASSYSNRGNYEQYF.